Presented here are 24 T cell receptor beta chains from one specimen sequenced in a study of blood T cell repertoires in COVID-19 (dated by TCRdb to 2018 to 2021). Library construction relied on the immunoSEQ multiplex PCR assay. TCRdb mirrors the immuneACCESS table, restricted to in-frame sequences. Some clones are absent from its copies; in checked studies, under half trace to an unresolved V gene, and the reason for the others is unknown. The table for this sample lists approximately 210,000 clones; roughly 82% of them were counted only once. The top ten clones comprise 12% of the sample. The sample comprised peripheral blood. These receptors were collected from a middle-aged woman with acute or convalescent COVID-19.

This rearrangement joins TRBV15 to TRBJ2-5, with TRBD1 as a possible D gene (6 bases). V was shortened by 5 bases and J by 4 bases, with 20 bases between the two germline ends. CDR1 LNHNV and CDR2 YYDKDF come from the germline V gene (reference sequence). The length of the CDR3 is 16 residues. The chain's CDR3 is CATSSNADRRGETQYF. The CDR3 DNA sequence: TGTGCCACCAGCTCCAATGCAGACAGGAGAGGAGAGACCCAGTACTTC.

This chain connects TRBV18 to TRBJ1-1; TRBD1 agrees at 8 bases. After removal of 6 bases from V and 7 bases from J, the junction contained 16 bases not matched to a gene. Germline lookup yields CDR1 KGHSH and CDR2 LQKENI. The CDR3 totals 16 residues. CDR3 nucleotide sequence: TGTGCCAGCTCCTTAGACGGGGGCAACAGGGGGATTGAAGCTTTCTTT. The encoded protein is CASSLDGGNRGIEAFF.

This rearrangement joins TRBV13 to TRBJ1-1; a weak D match, TRBD1 (6 bases). V dropped 5 bases and J dropped 1 base, with 11 bases sitting between them. Germline V CDR1 and CDR2: PRHDT, FYEKMQ (reference sequence). The CDR3 has 14 amino acids. The DNA of the CDR3 is TGTGCCAGCAGCCGCAAGACAGGGAACACTGAAGCTTTCTTT. Translated, it gives CASSRKTGNTEAFF.

The chain carries TRBV27 and TRBJ1-6, with D possibly matching TRBD1 (6 bases). The CDR3 spans 15 residues. Trimming pared 0 bases from V and 6 bases from J, leaving 9 bases between. Germline CDR1 MNHEY, CDR2 SMNVEV (reference sequence). This CDR3 reads CASSLSTGTNSPLHF. CDR3 nucleotides: TGTGCCAGCAGTTTATCTACAGGGACTAATTCACCCCTCCACTTT.

J is TRBJ2-7 and V is TRBV1; the D call TRBD2 from the table was never checked on the DNA. TRBV1 is an annotated pseudogene. CDR3 length: 16 residues. CDR3 amino acids: CTSSLFTSGRWYEQYF. The CDR3 DNA reads as TGCACCAGCAGCCTCTTCACTAGCGGGAGATGGTACGAGCAGTACTTC.

The DNA for the CDR3 is TGCGCCAGCAGCTTGGCCGTCACAGGCTATCTCCCCGGCGGCTACACCTTC. Its protein product is CASSLAVTGYLPGGYTF. The J gene is TRBJ1-2, the V gene TRBV5-1; a possible D gene is TRBD1 (5 bases). CDR1 and CDR2 (germline): SGHRS, YFSETQ. Deletions cut 0 bases from V and 8 bases from J, with 23 bases between. This CDR3 spans 17 amino acids.

The rearrangement joins TRBV3-1 (or the pseudogene TRBV3-2) to TRBJ2-3; 12 bases are shared with TRBD2. CDR3 length: 18 amino acids. Trimming cost V 2 bases and J 5 bases; bases outside gene matches: 11. Germline V CDR1 and CDR2: LGHDT, YNNKEL (reference sequence). CDR3: CASSQLTSGGNRRDTQYF. The CDR3 DNA is TGTGCCAGCAGCCAATTAACTAGCGGGGGGAACAGGCGAGATACGCAGTATTTT.

The V and J genes are TRBV6-2 or TRBV6-3 and TRBJ2-5, with unresolved D. CDR3 length equals 13 residues. The V end lost 6 bases, the J end lost 7 bases, and 15 bases lay between the germline ends. CDR1 MNHEY and CDR2 SVGEGT come from the germline V gene. Written as DNA, the CDR3 is TGTGCCAGCAGCCCTACAGCCGCCTGGACCCAGTACTTC. Its translation is CASSPTAAWTQYF.

The gene calls are TRBV5-4 and TRBJ2-7; TRBD2 matches at 9 bases. The CDR3 consists of 14 residues. The germline V gene encodes CDR1 SGHNT and CDR2 YYREEE (reference sequence). The V segment lost 2 bases and the J segment 0 bases; nucleotides outside the gene matches: 0. The DNA of the CDR3 is TGTGCCAGCAGCTTAGCGGGAGGCTCCTACGAGCAGTACTTC. This gives the protein CASSLAGGSYEQYF.

This clone was recorded only once. The chain joins TRBV10-1 to TRBJ2-3; 7 nucleotides match TRBD2. The germline CDR1 and CDR2 sequences are WNHNN and SYGVQD (reference sequence). With V trimmed by 0 bases and J by 1 base, 4 bases remained unmatched. This CDR3 has 16 residues. CDR3 in amino acids: CASSESSRGGTDTQYF. The CDR3 DNA sequence: TGCGCCAGCAGTGAGTCGTCCCGGGGGGGCACAGATACGCAGTATTTT.

V and J are TRBV20-1 and TRBJ2-7; D is undetermined. This CDR3 has 11 amino acids. The germline gives CDR1 DFQATT, CDR2 SNEGSKA (reference sequence). Trimming left V 3 bases short and J 9 bases short, with 12 bases between. Here the CDR3 DNA reads TGCAGTGCTAGCCAGGAAATTGGGCAGTACTTC. Protein sequence: CSASQEIGQYF.

The rearrangement joins TRBV5-1 to TRBJ2-2; a weak D match, TRBD2 (5 bases). Germline V gene lookup returns CDR1 SGHRS and CDR2 YFSETQ. The V and J ends lost 0 bases and 8 bases respectively, with 11 bases between them. The CDR3 length is 14 residues. As DNA, the CDR3 is TGCGCCAGCAGCTTGGGGGCGACTATGGGGGAGCTGTTTTTT. Amino acids: CASSLGATMGELFF. The full variable domain, in which reference TRBV5-1 and TRBJ2-2 provide the parts outside the CDR3, is KAGVTQTPRYLIKTRGQQVTLSCSPISGHRSVSWYQQTPGQGLQFLFEYFSETQRNKGNFPGRFSGRQFSNSRSEMNVSTLELGDSALYLCASSLGATMGELFFGEGSRLTVL.

CDR3 sequence (DNA): TGTGCCAGCAGCTTAACGGGACTCGAGGATGAGCAGTTCTTC. This translates into CASSLTGLEDEQFF. The chain couples TRBV11-2 to TRBJ2-1, with a tentative D call TRBD2 (6 bases). This CDR3 has 14 amino acids. The V end lost 2 bases, the J end lost 8 bases, and 13 bases lay between the germline ends. Germline loops: CDR1 SGHAT, CDR2 FQNNGV.

V and J are TRBV9 and TRBJ2-1, with 9 bases lining up with TRBD1. In germline, CDR1 is SGDLS, CDR2 YYNGEE. V was clipped by 4 bases and J by 2 bases; unmatched bases: 4. CDR3 length equals 15 residues. CDR3 DNA: TGTGCCAGCAGCTTTGGGACAGGGCCCTACAATGAGCAGTTCTTC. Protein: CASSFGTGPYNEQFF.

At least ten counts were recorded for this clone. V is TRBV18 and J is TRBJ1-5; 9 bases are a match to TRBD1. This CDR3 contains 14 residues. Looked up from germline, CDR1 is KGHSH and CDR2 is LQKENI. The ends lost 6 bases at V and 5 bases at J; junction bases unmatched: 5. This CDR3 is CASSDRGGYQPQHF. CDR3 nucleotides: TGTGCCAGCTCGGACAGGGGAGGCTATCAGCCCCAGCATTTT.

The J gene is TRBJ2-2, the V gene TRBV6-5; D is perhaps TRBD2 (6 bases). The CDR3 runs 13 residues. V dropped 6 bases and J dropped 4 bases, with 9 bases sitting between them. Per germline, CDR1 MNHEY and CDR2 SVGAGI. In DNA form, the CDR3 reads TGTGCCAGCAGCTGGGACTCCACCGGGGAGCTGTTTTTT. Translating gives CASSWDSTGELFF.

The chain couples TRBV7-2 to TRBJ1-4, with 8 bases aligning to TRBD1. CDR1 and CDR2 (germline): SGHTA, FQGNSA. Trimming took 5 bases from V and 3 from J; bases not matched to a gene: 5. CDR3 size: 15 residues. The CDR3 here is CASSQQGGPNEKLFF. CDR3 in DNA: TGTGCCAGCAGCCAACAGGGGGGACCTAATGAAAAACTGTTTTTT.

This sequence joins TRBV10-1 and TRBJ2-7; D is possibly TRBD1 (7 bases). Germline V gene lookup returns CDR1 WNHNN and CDR2 SYGVQD (reference sequence). The length of the CDR3 is 15 residues. Trimming took 2 bases from V and 5 from J, leaving 16 bases between them. CDR3 sequence reads: CASSEGAGGSHEQYF. The CDR3 bases are TGCGCCAGCAGTGAGGGGGCAGGGGGGAGCCACGAGCAGTACTTC.

This chain links TRBV5-4 with TRBJ2-5; perhaps TRBD2 as D (6 bases). This CDR3 spans 12 amino acids. Trimming took off 7 bases at V and 1 base at J, with 8 bases between the two ends. CDR1 and CDR2 from the germline V gene are SGHNT and YYREEE (reference sequence). The CDR3 spells CASGGIQETQYF. The CDR3 DNA follows: TGTGCCAGCGGCGGGATCCAAGAGACCCAGTACTTC.

This clone has a handful of counts. This chain connects TRBV30 to TRBJ1-4; the D gene is possibly TRBD1 (5 bases). V was trimmed by 4 bases and J by 0 bases, leaving 15 bases between them. This CDR3 has 16 residues. Germline values: CDR1 GTSNPN, CDR2 SVGIG (reference sequence). CDR3 loop: CAWIPAGDATNEKLFF. CDR3 coding DNA: TGTGCCTGGATCCCGGCGGGGGATGCAACTAATGAAAAACTGTTTTTT.

The chain recombines TRBV29-1 with TRBJ1-2, with 8 bases fitting TRBD1. CDR3 length equals 13 residues. With 8 bases clipped from V and 5 bases from J, the junction kept 10 bases outside the gene matches. Germline V gives CDR1 SQVTM, CDR2 ANQGSEA. CDR3 amino acids: CSTSDRGGYGYTF. CDR3 nucleotide sequence: TGCAGCACTTCCGACAGGGGCGGATATGGCTACACCTTC.

The chain has TRBV2 and TRBJ1-2, with 9 bases lining up with TRBD1. CDR1 and CDR2 from the germline V gene are SNHLY and FYNNEI. V shed 10 bases and J 4 bases; nucleotides not matched to a gene: 4. The CDR3 extends over 12 amino acids. The CDR3 loop reads CANTGGTYGYTF. The CDR3 DNA sequence: TGTGCCAACACAGGGGGCACCTATGGCTACACCTTC.

The V and J genes are TRBV5-1 and TRBJ2-2; TRBD2 is a possible D gene (6 bases). CDR3 length: 14 residues. Trimming shortened V by 0 bases and J by 6 bases, and 9 bases separated the two germline ends. Germline CDR1 and CDR2: SGHRS and YFSETQ. The DNA of the CDR3 is TGCGCCAGCAGCTTGGTAGGGAGGTCCGGGGAGCTGTTTTTT. Protein: CASSLVGRSGELFF. The variable domain in full, completed from reference TRBV5-1 and TRBJ2-2, reads KAGVTQTPRYLIKTRGQQVTLSCSPISGHRSVSWYQQTPGQGLQFLFEYFSETQRNKGNFPGRFSGRQFSNSRSEMNVSTLELGDSALYLCASSLVGRSGELFFGEGSRLTVL.

The gene calls are TRBV18 and TRBJ2-1, with D possibly TRBD2 on 5 matching bases. The ends were cut back, 3 bases at V and 4 bases at J, with 10 bases in the middle. From germline, CDR1 is KGHSH and CDR2 LQKENI. This CDR3 region has 14 residues. CDR3 region: CASSPPRGYNEQFF. The CDR3 nucleotides read TGTGCCAGCTCACCGCCTCGGGGATACAATGAGCAGTTCTTC.